The 30 T cell receptor beta chains in this list originate from one sample, sequenced in a study of radiation and T cells in renal cell carcinoma. Profiled with immunoSEQ multiplex PCR; TCRdb holds only in-frame clones, not every one. Here the sample spans about 95,000 clones, about 86% being singletons. Sample time point: baseline pretreatment blood. Documented treatment: 15 Gy SBRT to primary tumor, nephrectomy 4 weeks later. The sample was blood, taken from a patient whose treatment included radiotherapy and nephrectomy. The receptor set was obtained from a man aged 50 to 60 with renal cell carcinoma.

The chain carries TRBV29-1 and TRBJ2-3, with a weak D call TRBD2 (6 bases). Germline V gene sequence: CDR1 SQVTM, CDR2 ANQGSEA. Trimming removed 3 bases at V and 1 base at J, with 11 bases between. The CDR3 runs to 14 residues. For the CDR3, the DNA is TGCAGCGTTGACGGGGGAGAGGGCACAGATACGCAGTATTTT. Translation gives CSVDGGEGTDTQYF.

The V and J genes are TRBV6-5 and TRBJ2-7; TRBD1 matches 10 bases. Germline V lookup: CDR1 MNHEY, CDR2 SVGAGI. This CDR3 is 16 amino acids long. Unmatched junction bases numbered 7, after V lost 4 bases and J lost 1 base. The DNA for the CDR3 is TGTGCCAGCAGTTCCATAGACAGGGGGCTATCCTACGAGCAGTACTTC. Translated: CASSSIDRGLSYEQYF.

This clone was detected only a few times. This chain joins TRBV29-1 and TRBJ2-1; possible D gene TRBD1, 5 bases. CDR1 SQVTM and CDR2 ANQGSEA come from the germline V gene. The CDR3 is made up of 12 amino acids. With 4 bases removed from V and 5 bases from J, the gap between germline ends came to 9 bases. CDR3 sequence: CSVVRGNNEQFF. The CDR3 region has the DNA TGCAGCGTTGTAAGGGGAAACAATGAGCAGTTCTTC.

In DNA, the CDR3 is TGTGCCAGCATCACACCCATAGCGGGAGGGTACCAAGAGACCCAGTACTTC. This translates into CASITPIAGGYQETQYF. The chain links TRBV27 to TRBJ2-5, with 11 positions matching TRBD2. The CDR3 totals 17 residues. The germline CDR1 and CDR2 sequences are MNHEY and SMNVEV (reference sequence). V lost 7 bases to trimming and J lost 0 bases; unmatched junction nucleotides: 10.

The CDR3 here is CASSLAGGGYTF. CDR3 in DNA: TGTGCCAGCAGCTTAGCCGGGGGGGGCTACACCTTC. This chain links TRBV7-9 with TRBJ1-2, with D perhaps matching TRBD1 (5 bases). Trimming pared 0 bases from V and 8 bases from J, leaving 7 bases between. Germline CDR1 and CDR2: SEHNR and FQNEAQ (reference sequence). There are 12 residues in the CDR3.

CDR3 in amino acids: CASSRDRVSHEQYF. In nucleotides, the CDR3 is TGTGCCAGCAGCCGGGACAGGGTATCCCACGAGCAGTACTTC. The chain employs TRBV6-1 and TRBJ2-7, with TRBD1 matching 9 bases. Germline CDR1 MNHNS, CDR2 SASEGT. The CDR3 sequence is 14 residues long. V gave up 6 bases and J gave up 5 bases; unmatched junction bases: 8.

The chain carries TRBV7-3 and TRBJ2-1; the D gene is possibly TRBD1 (5 bases). The length of the CDR3 is 15 residues. The germline V gene encodes CDR1 SGHTA and CDR2 FQGTGA. V was clipped by 0 bases and J by 1 base, with 7 bases between them. The DNA for the CDR3 is TGTGCCAGCAGCTTAACAGGGGATTCCTACAATGAGCAGTTCTTC. This codes for CASSLTGDSYNEQFF.

The gene calls are TRBV30 and TRBJ2-7; D unresolved. V was pared by 2 bases and J by 2 bases, with 7 bases between. CDR3 size: 12 residues. In germline, CDR1 is GTSNPN, CDR2 SVGIG (reference sequence). The CDR3 DNA follows: TGTGCCTGGAGTCCCACAGCCTACGAGCAGTACTTC. As protein: CAWSPTAYEQYF. Full variable domain (rest looked up from reference TRBV30 and TRBJ2-7): SQTIHQWPATLVQPVGSPLSLECTVEGTSNPNLYWYRQAAGRGLQLLFYSVGIGQISSEVPQNLSASRPQDRQFILSSKKLLLSDSGFYLCAWSPTAYEQYFGPGTRLTVT.

This clone showed up just a few times. This chain links TRBV11-2 with TRBJ2-2; no firm D call. With 1 base removed from V and 4 bases from J, the gap between germline ends came to 4 bases. Germline-derived CDR1 and CDR2 are SGHAT and FQNNGV. The CDR3 runs 13 residues. In DNA, the CDR3 is TGTGCCAGCAGCTTAGGGGTCACCGGGGAGCTGTTTTTT. It translates to CASSLGVTGELFF.

This chain joins TRBV10-2 and TRBJ2-2; 8 bases match TRBD2. Germline-derived CDR1 and CDR2 are WSHSY and SAAADI. The CDR3 runs to 22 residues. Unmatched junction bases numbered 30, after V lost 6 bases and J lost 6 bases. CDR3 bases: TGCGCCAGCAGCGGGCCTTTGCCTTTCGGGGGGGCCTCGGGAGGATACGCCGGGGAGCTGTTTTTT. Encoded protein: CASSGPLPFGGASGGYAGELFF.

The rearrangement joins TRBV5-1 to TRBJ1-4; D remains ambiguous. There are 13 residues in the CDR3. V lost 0 bases and J 3 bases, leaving 3 bases between the germline ends. Germline-derived CDR1 and CDR2 are SGHRS and YFSETQ. CDR3 loop: CASSLAANEKLFF. The CDR3 region has the DNA TGCGCCAGCAGCTTGGCCGCTAATGAAAAACTGTTTTTT. Variable domain in full (rest from reference TRBV5-1 and TRBJ1-4): KAGVTQTPRYLIKTRGQQVTLSCSPISGHRSVSWYQQTPGQGLQFLFEYFSETQRNKGNFPGRFSGRQFSNSRSEMNVSTLELGDSALYLCASSLAANEKLFFGSGTQLSVL.

The V gene is TRBV6-1, the J gene TRBJ2-2; D could derive from TRBD1 or TRBD2 (6 bases each). V was shortened by 8 bases and J by 6 bases, with 13 bases between the two germline ends. The germline V gene encodes CDR1 MNHNS and CDR2 SASEGT. The CDR3 runs 13 residues. The CDR3 loop is CASQYGGPGELFF. CDR3 in DNA: TGTGCCAGCCAATACGGGGGCCCCGGGGAGCTGTTTTTT.

The chain combines TRBV6-4 with TRBJ1-1, with D hard to call. CDR3 length equals 13 residues. V was pared by 3 bases and J by 1 base, with 6 bases between. Germline V lookup: CDR1 MRHNA, CDR2 SNTAGT. CDR3 bases: TGTGCCAGCAGTGAACAGACGAACACTGAAGCTTTCTTT. Translation gives CASSEQTNTEAFF.

The V call is TRBV13, the J call TRBJ2-5; 7 bases align to TRBD2. The V gene end was trimmed by 2 bases and the J gene end by 3 bases; junction bases not matched to a gene: 12. Germline CDR1 reads PRHDT; CDR2 reads FYEKMQ (reference sequence). The CDR3 contains 17 residues. CDR3 residues: CASSLSSAGTAKETQYF. The CDR3, as DNA: TGTGCCAGCAGCTTATCCTCAGCGGGAACGGCAAAAGAGACCCAGTACTTC. Full variable domain (remainder filled in from reference TRBV13 and TRBJ2-5): AAGVIQSPRHLIKEKRETATLKCYPIPRHDTVYWYQQGPGQDPQFLISFYEKMQSDKGSIPDRFSAQQFSDYHSELNMSSLELGDSALYFCASSLSSAGTAKETQYFGPGTRLLVL.

The chain couples TRBV5-4 to TRBJ1-2, with 7 bases that match TRBD1. The CDR3 contains 19 residues. Germline CDR1 and CDR2: SGHNT and YYREEE (reference sequence). V lost 4 bases and J lost 2; bases outside the gene matches: 20. The CDR3 reads CASSPWGAVRTGHNYGYTF. CDR3 nucleotide sequence: TGTGCCAGCAGCCCTTGGGGGGCGGTCAGGACAGGTCACAACTATGGCTACACCTTC. The entire variable domain, with the rest obtained from reference TRBV5-4 and TRBJ1-2, is as follows: ETGVTQSPTHLIKTRGQQVTLRCSSQSGHNTVSWYQQALGQGPQFIFQYYREEENGRGNFPPRFSGLQFPNYSSELNVNALELDDSALYLCASSPWGAVRTGHNYGYTFGSGTRLTVV.

The V gene is TRBV2, the J gene TRBJ1-3; no reliable D call. The V and J ends lost 6 bases and 1 base respectively, with 13 bases between them. Germline loops: CDR1 SNHLY, CDR2 FYNNEI. This CDR3 has 15 residues. The CDR3 nucleotides are TGTGCCAGCAGAGACGGACGCAGTTCTGGAAACACCATATATTTT. Its translation is CASRDGRSSGNTIYF.

The J gene is TRBJ1-2, the V gene TRBV9; 7 positions match TRBD1. J lost 2 bases, V lost 0 bases, and 4 bases had no gene match. The CDR3 loop spans 15 amino acids. Germline V CDR1 and CDR2: SGDLS, YYNGEE. The CDR3 sequence is CASSVAATGNYGYTF. CDR3 bases: TGTGCCAGCAGCGTAGCTGCGACAGGGAACTATGGCTACACCTTC. Full variable domain (missing parts from reference TRBV9 and TRBJ1-2): DSGVTQTPKHLITATGQRVTLRCSPRSGDLSVYWYQQSLDQGLQFLIQYYNGEERAKGNILERFSAQQFPDLHSELNLSSLELGDSALYFCASSVAATGNYGYTFGSGTRLTVV.

The V and J genes are TRBV27 and TRBJ2-2, with D hard to call. The V end lost 4 bases, the J end lost 6 bases, and 9 bases lay between the germline ends. Germline V gives CDR1 MNHEY, CDR2 SMNVEV (reference sequence). The CDR3 consists of 13 residues. The CDR3 protein is CASSYQAAGELFF. CDR3 DNA sequence: TGTGCCAGCAGTTACCAAGCAGCCGGGGAGCTGTTTTTT.

The gene calls are TRBV27 and TRBJ1-3; 7 positions match TRBD1. The CDR3 has 15 residues. Germline V CDR1 and CDR2: MNHEY, SMNVEV (reference sequence). Trimming cost V 6 bases and J 2 bases; bases outside gene matches: 7. CDR3 nucleotides: TGTGCCAGCAGCCTTGAAGGGGGCACTGGAAACACCATATATTTT. It is translated as CASSLEGGTGNTIYF.

The J gene is TRBJ1-1, the V gene TRBV5-1; 8 bases map to TRBD1. The V and J ends lost 1 base and 6 bases, in that order; junction bases with no gene match: 8. CDR3 length: 15 amino acids. CDR1 is SGHRS, CDR2 YFSETQ, per germline. The CDR3 coding sequence is TGCGCCAGCAGCTTGCCCAATTCAGGGGGCGCTGAAGCTTTCTTT. Translation: CASSLPNSGGAEAFF.

This clone was seen only once. The chain uses TRBV15 and TRBJ2-1, with D unresolved. With 0 bases removed from V and 13 bases from J, the gap between germline ends came to 13 bases. The CDR3 runs to 13 residues. CDR1 is LNHNV, CDR2 YYDKDF, per germline (reference sequence). CDR3 sequence reads: CATSRDVIGLQFF. The CDR3 coding sequence is TGTGCCACCAGCAGAGATGTAATTGGGCTCCAGTTCTTC.

The chain is built from TRBV7-9 and TRBJ1-4; no firm D call. This CDR3 is built from 16 residues. Germline V lookup: CDR1 SEHNR, CDR2 FQNEAQ (reference sequence). V was clipped by 6 bases and J by 2 bases, with 16 bases between them. The CDR3 nucleotides are TGTGCCAGCAGTCCACGGGCGGGCATCACTAATGAAAAACTGTTTTTT. Its protein is CASSPRAGITNEKLFF.

In DNA form, the CDR3 reads TGTGCCAGCAGCTTAGTTGCCAGCCACTCTGGAAACACCATATATTTT. It is translated as CASSLVASHSGNTIYF. This chain uses TRBV7-2 with TRBJ1-3; D is undetermined. Between the trimmed V and J ends, which lost 1 base and 0 bases, there was a span of 10 bases. This CDR3 spans 16 amino acids. CDR1 and CDR2 from the germline V gene are SGHTA and FQGNSA.

The V gene is TRBV10-3, the J gene TRBJ1-2, with TRBD1 matching over 10 bases. With 0 bases clipped from V and 8 bases from J, the junction kept 3 bases outside the gene matches. The CDR3 extends over 14 amino acids. Germline V gene data show CDR1 as ENHRY and CDR2 as SYGVKD. The CDR3 sequence is CAISESGQGEGYTF. In nucleotides, the CDR3 is TGTGCCATCAGTGAGTCCGGACAGGGGGAGGGCTACACCTTC.

This chain links TRBV5-4 with TRBJ1-1, with D unresolved. Germline V gene sequence: CDR1 SGHNT, CDR2 YYREEE (reference sequence). Trimming pared 0 bases from V and 0 bases from J, leaving 18 bases between. The CDR3 length is 18 residues. CDR3 residues: CASSLGSQQRMMNTEAFF. In DNA, the CDR3 is TGTGCCAGCAGCTTGGGGTCACAGCAAAGGATGATGAACACTGAAGCTTTCTTT.

V usage is TRBV6-5 and J usage is TRBJ2-6; 7 bases are shared with TRBD1. This CDR3 comprises 16 residues. Trimming at V came to 2 bases and at J to 2 bases, leaving 3 bases not matched to a gene. The germline CDR1 and CDR2 sequences are MNHEY and SVGAGI. The DNA of the CDR3 is TGTGCCAGCAGTTACGCTACAGGGGCTGGGGCCAACGTCCTGACTTTC. Its protein is CASSYATGAGANVLTF.

The genes are TRBV4-1 and TRBJ2-1; D uncertain. Germline V lookup: CDR1 MGHRA, CDR2 YSYEKL. The CDR3 totals 17 residues. Trimming removed 0 bases at V and 2 bases at J, with 14 bases between. The CDR3 bases are TGCGCCAGCAGCCAAGATCTTCGGATGGCAGCCTACAATGAGCAGTTCTTC. Protein sequence: CASSQDLRMAAYNEQFF.

The chain combines TRBV2 with TRBJ2-5; D is uncertain. V was shortened by 2 bases and J by 0 bases, with 10 bases between the two germline ends. The CDR3 loop spans 15 amino acids. CDR1 SNHLY and CDR2 FYNNEI come from the germline V gene. The DNA for the CDR3 is TGTGCCAGCAGTGAAATTGGATTGGACCAAGAGACCCAGTACTTC. Translated, it gives CASSEIGLDQETQYF.

The rearrangement links TRBV10-3 to TRBJ2-1; possibly TRBD2 for D (6 bases). The germline V gene has CDR1 ENHRY and CDR2 SYGVKD. V shed 7 bases and J shed 3 bases, with 10 bases lying between them. CDR3 length: 13 residues. The CDR3 DNA reads TGTGCCATCACGGGGGACGGCTACAATGAGCAGTTCTTC. This codes for CAITGDGYNEQFF.

V and J are TRBV5-1 and TRBJ2-5, with TRBD2 as a possible D gene (6 bases). Looked up from germline, CDR1 is SGHRS and CDR2 is YFSETQ. The CDR3 is 16 residues long. Trimming took off 0 bases at V and 5 bases at J, with 17 bases between the two ends. The CDR3 region has the DNA TGCGCCAGCAGCTTGGAAGTCGGGAGTGCGTTGGAGACCCAGTACTTC. It encodes CASSLEVGSALETQYF.